Listed below are T cell receptor beta chains from one sample, sequenced in a study of shared clonotypes between healthy human individuals. Sequencing was performed with immunoSEQ multiplex PCR; in TCRdb, only in-frame clones are kept and a portion is missing. Among roughly 1,500,000 clones listed, 98% to 99% were seen once. The sample taken for sequencing was naive CD4+ T cells sorted from blood. The source of these receptors is a young man in good health. Each CDR3 is given with its conserved first and last residue. The D gene is left open where the match is weak. Rows give clone size only sometimes, using once, few, many, or a class for an expanded clone.

TRBJ2-1	TRBV5-4	-	TRBD2	TGTGCCAGCAGCCAGGGACTAGCGGGAGCACTGGGGGGGTACAATGAGCAGTTCTTC	CASSQGLAGALGGYNEQFF
TRBJ2-5	TRBV13	-	TRBD2	TGTGCCAGCACCAAGGGACTAGCGGGACAAGAGACCCAGTACTTC	CASTKGLAGQETQYF
TRBJ2-5	TRBV6-5	-	TRBD2	TGTGCCAGCAGCTCGGGACTAGCGGGAGCCGAGACCCAGTACTTC	CASSSGLAGAETQYF
TRBJ2-5	TRBV7-6	-	TRBD1	TGTGCCAGCAGCTTAGGACAGGGTTTAGGGGAGACCCAGTACTTC	CASSLGQGLGETQYF
TRBJ2-5	TRBV6-6	-	-	TGTGCCAGCAGTTACTCCCGGCAGGGGATGAGCGAGACCCAGTACTTC	CASSYSRQGMSETQYF
TRBJ2-1	TRBV9	-	-	TGTGCCAGCAGCCCCGGGAGAGGGTACAATGAGCAGTTCTTC	CASSPGRGYNEQFF
TRBJ1-2	TRBV27	-	TRBD1	TGTGCCAGCAGTCCGTTCCCAGGGGGACGAGAAAGGATTAACTATGGCTACACCTTC	CASSPFPGGRERINYGYTF
TRBJ1-4	TRBV2	-	TRBD1	TGTGCCAGCAGTGGGGACAGGGGTAATGAAAAACTGTTTTTT	CASSGDRGNEKLFF
TRBJ1-3	TRBV28	-	TRBD1	TGTGCCAGCAGACGAAACGGACAGGGAAGGCTCCTATATTTT	CASRRNGQGRLLYF
TRBJ1-5	TRBV6-6	-	-	TGTGCCAGTGGGGGTTGGCCCCAGCATTTT	CASGGWPQHF
TRBJ2-1	TRBV28	-	TRBD2	TGTGCCAGCATCTCGAGCGGGGGTTCCTACAATGAGCAGTTCTTC	CASISSGGSYNEQFF
TRBJ1-3	TRBV28	-	-	TGTGCCAGCAGTTTAGGAGCCGAGGACGATCTAATTTCTGGAAACACCATATATTTT	CASSLGAEDDLISGNTIYF
TRBJ1-5	TRBV18	-	-	TGTGCCAGCTCCCGCGACCCAGGGGTTTGGGGTCAGCCCCAGCATTTT	CASSRDPGVWGQPQHF
TRBJ2-1	TRBV5-1	-	-	TGCGCCAGCAGCACAGACCCGACTCAGGCACGCTCCTACAATGAGCAGTTCTTC	CASSTDPTQARSYNEQFF
TRBJ2-3	TRBV18	-	-	TGTGCCAGCTCACCAACGGGGACGGGCGCAGATACGCAGTATTTT	CASSPTGTGADTQYF
TRBJ2-7	TRBV14	-	TRBD1	TGTGCCAGCAGCCAAACCGACAGGGGTTTCGGCGAGCAGTACTTC	CASSQTDRGFGEQYF
TRBJ2-7	TRBV11-2	-	-	TGTGCCAGCAGCTCCGACGGTTACGAGCAGTACTTC	CASSSDGYEQYF
TRBJ2-5	TRBV7-2	-	-	TGTGCCAGCAGCCTTCCTCCAGGGCTAGAGACCCAGTACTTC	CASSLPPGLETQYF
TRBJ2-1	TRBV6-5	-	TRBD2	TGTGCCAGCAGGGCCGGGACTAGTGTTTACAATGAGCAGTTCTTC	CASRAGTSVYNEQFF
TRBJ2-5	TRBV5-1	-	-	TGCGCCAGCAGCCCCGGGACCGACGTCCAAGAGACCCAGTACTTC	CASSPGTDVQETQYF
TRBJ1-4	TRBV18	-	TRBD1	TGTGCCAGCTCATCGGGACAGGGCAATGAAAAACTGTTTTTT	CASSSGQGNEKLFF
TRBJ2-7	TRBV7-2	-	-	TGTGCCAGCAGCTTAGGCTTGGGGCGCGAGCAGTACTTC	CASSLGLGREQYF
TRBJ2-4	TRBV7-9	-	TRBD1	TGTGCCAGCAGCTTAAGGGGGCTAGCCAAAAACATTCAGTACTTC	CASSLRGLAKNIQYF
TRBJ1-2	TRBV7-2	-	-	TGTGCCAGCAGCTTAACCAGGGATAACTATGGCTACACCTTC	CASSLTRDNYGYTF
TRBJ2-7	TRBV5-1	-	-	TGCGCCAGCAGCTTGACAATGGACGGGTTCTACGAGCAGTACTTC	CASSLTMDGFYEQYF
TRBJ1-2	TRBV6-5	-	TRBD1	TGTGCCAGCAGTTCCCCGACAGGGAACTATGGCTACACCTTC	CASSSPTGNYGYTF
TRBJ2-5	TRBV15	once	TRBD1	TGTGCCACCAGCAGAGGGGGGACAGGGGCGGGAGAGACCCAGTACTTC	CATSRGGTGAGETQYF
TRBJ2-6	TRBV19	-	-	TGTGCCAGTAGTATTTCTCAGGGGTCTGGGGCCAACGTCCTGACTTTC	CASSISQGSGANVLTF
TRBJ2-1	TRBV7-6	-	TRBD2	TGTGCCAGCAGCTCCAGCGGGAGGGGCTACAATGAGCAGTTCTTC	CASSSSGRGYNEQFF
TRBJ2-3	TRBV5-1	-	-	TGCGCCAGCAGGCCTGGAGGGGCGGGCACAGATACGCAGTATTTT	CASRPGGAGTDTQYF
TRBJ1-4	TRBV18	-	-	TGTGCCAGCTCACCACCCCAAACCGGGACTCCATTTAATGAAAAACTGTTTTTT	CASSPPQTGTPFNEKLFF
TRBJ1-1	TRBV5-4	-	-	TGTGCCAGCAGCCTCCCACAGGGTTTGAACACTGAAGCTTTCTTT	CASSLPQGLNTEAFF
TRBJ2-3	TRBV7-3	once	-	TGTGCCAGTGGGCGGACGAGCACAGATACGCAGTATTTT	CASGRTSTDTQYF
TRBJ1-2	TRBV19	-	TRBD1	TGTGCCACCTCAAATAGGGGGACAGGGAACTATGGCTACACCTTC	CATSNRGTGNYGYTF
TRBJ2-1	TRBV7-2	-	-	TGTGCCAGCAGCTTATTAGGCCACCAGCAGTTCTTC	CASSLLGHQQFF
TRBJ2-1	TRBV7-2	once	TRBD2	TGTGCCAGCAGCCCTGGCGTAGCGGGAGCGTCTGAGCAGTTCTTC	CASSPGVAGASEQFF
TRBJ2-7	TRBV7-2	-	-	TGTGCCAGCAGCGCCCGCCCCAGCTCCTACGAGCAGTACTTC	CASSARPSSYEQYF
TRBJ2-3	TRBV7-2	-	-	TGTGCCAGCAGCTTAGGGGGCATAATTAGCACAGATACGCAGTATTTT	CASSLGGIISTDTQYF
TRBJ2-1	TRBV9	-	TRBD2	TGTGCCAGCAGCAGCCATTTCACGGGACTAGCGGGGAACAATGAGCAGTTCTTC	CASSSHFTGLAGNNEQFF
TRBJ2-1	TRBV19	-	TRBD2	TGTGCCAGTAGTATTGTCGCGGGAGGGTTGTATGAGCAGTTCTTC	CASSIVAGGLYEQFF
TRBJ2-5	TRBV29-1	-	-	TGCAGCGGCCGGAACAGGGAAAGTGAGACCCAGTACTTC	CSGRNRESETQYF
TRBJ2-1	TRBV7-2	-	-	TGTGCCAGCAGCTTAGCCCTGAGGGGTGAGCAGTTCTTC	CASSLALRGEQFF
TRBJ2-2	TRBV7-9	-	-	TGTGCCAGCAGCTTTAGCCCCCCCGGGGAGCTGTTTTTT	CASSFSPPGELFF
TRBJ2-4	TRBV4-1	-	TRBD1	TGCGCCAGCAGCCAACCGGGACAGGGGGGGTCGGGACAAAAAAACATTCAGTACTTC	CASSQPGQGGSGQKNIQYF
TRBJ1-1	TRBV28	-	-	TGTGCCAGCAGTTCCACTCCCCTTAAGACGGGAAAACTCACTGAAGCTTTCTTT	CASSSTPLKTGKLTEAFF
TRBJ2-2	TRBV20-1	once	-	TGCAGTGCTAGAAAGCTCGGGGAGCTGTTTTTT	CSARKLGELFF
TRBJ1-4	TRBV9	-	-	TGTGCCAGCAGCTCCGAAAGACAGGAGGGGGAAAAACTGTTTTTT	CASSSERQEGEKLFF
TRBJ2-1	TRBV2	-	TRBD1	TGTGCCAGCAGGGACAGGGGACTCGATGAGCAGTTCTTC	CASRDRGLDEQFF
TRBJ1-3	TRBV18	once	-	TGTGCCAGCTCACCACACCACTCGCAGGGAGTGACCGGAAACACCATATATTTT	CASSPHHSQGVTGNTIYF
TRBJ2-2	TRBV28	-	-	TGTGCCAGCAGCGATAGGGGCAGCCCCGGGGAGCTGTTTTTT	CASSDRGSPGELFF
TRBJ1-5	TRBV2	few	TRBD1	TGTGCCAGCAGAGGACAGGGGAATCAGCCCCAGCATTTT	CASRGQGNQPQHF